This TCR beta chain was recorded in a study of radiation and T cells in renal cell carcinoma. CDR3 length equals 15 residues. V lost 2 bases and J lost 3, with 13 bases in between. Germline-derived CDR1 and CDR2 are KGHSH and LQKENI. Clones were read by immunoSEQ multiplex PCR, and TCRdb kept only the in-frame ones, dropping some. Here the sample spans about 83,000 clones, over 80% being singletons. The time point denotes: blood 4 weeks post-SBRT, at nephrectomy. Specified treatment: 15 Gy SBRT to primary tumor, nephrectomy 4 weeks later. The material was blood, obtained from a patient whose treatment included radiotherapy and nephrectomy. The receptor was isolated from a woman aged 55-75 years with renal cell carcinoma. The rearrangement joins TRBV18 to TRBJ1-1; D uncertain. The CDR3 is CASSPTGVPYTEAFF. CDR3 DNA: TGTGCCAGCTCACCAACGGGAGTACCTTACACTGAAGCTTTCTTT.